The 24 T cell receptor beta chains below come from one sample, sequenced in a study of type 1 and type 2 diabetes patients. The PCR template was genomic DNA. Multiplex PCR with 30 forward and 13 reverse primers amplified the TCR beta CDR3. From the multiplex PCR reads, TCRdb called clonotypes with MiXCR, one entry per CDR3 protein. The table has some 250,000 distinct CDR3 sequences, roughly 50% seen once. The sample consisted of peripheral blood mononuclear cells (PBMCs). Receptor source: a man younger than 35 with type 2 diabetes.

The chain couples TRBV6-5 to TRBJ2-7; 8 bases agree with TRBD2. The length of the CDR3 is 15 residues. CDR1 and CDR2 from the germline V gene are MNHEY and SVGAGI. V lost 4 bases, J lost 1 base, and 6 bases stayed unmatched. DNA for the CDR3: TGTGCCAGCAGTTTAGTAACTAGCGGTTCCTACGAGCAGTACTTC. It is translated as CASSLVTSGSYEQYF.

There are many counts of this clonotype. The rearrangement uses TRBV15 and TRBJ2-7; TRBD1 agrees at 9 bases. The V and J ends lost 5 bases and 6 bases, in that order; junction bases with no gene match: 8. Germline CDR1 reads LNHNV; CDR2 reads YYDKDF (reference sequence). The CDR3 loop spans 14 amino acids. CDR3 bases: TGTGCCACCAGCGGGTGGACAGGGGCGAGCGAGCAGTACTTC. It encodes CATSGWTGASEQYF.

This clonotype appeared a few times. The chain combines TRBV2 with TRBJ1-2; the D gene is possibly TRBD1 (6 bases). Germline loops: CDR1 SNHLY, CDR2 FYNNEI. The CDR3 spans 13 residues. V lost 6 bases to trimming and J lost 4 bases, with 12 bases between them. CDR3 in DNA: TGTGCCAGCAGCGAGGGGGGCGGCTATGGCTACACCTTC. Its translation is CASSEGGGYGYTF.

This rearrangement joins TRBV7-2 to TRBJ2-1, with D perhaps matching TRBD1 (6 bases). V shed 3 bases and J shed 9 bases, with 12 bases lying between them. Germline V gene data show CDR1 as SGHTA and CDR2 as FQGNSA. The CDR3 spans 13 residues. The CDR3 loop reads CASSFNRVLEQFF. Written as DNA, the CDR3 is TGTGCCAGCAGCTTCAACAGGGTCCTTGAGCAGTTCTTC.

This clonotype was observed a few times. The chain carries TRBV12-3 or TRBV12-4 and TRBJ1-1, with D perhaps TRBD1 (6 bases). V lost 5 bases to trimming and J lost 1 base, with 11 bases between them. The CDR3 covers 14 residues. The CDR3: CASSRDTGNTEAFF. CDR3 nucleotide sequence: TGTGCCAGCAGTCGGGACACGGGGAACACTGAAGCTTTCTTT.

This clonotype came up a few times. The CDR3 here is CASRAGVWDEQYF. The CDR3 DNA reads TGTGCCAGCAGGGCGGGGGTTTGGGACGAGCAGTACTTC. The chain is built from TRBV7-2 and TRBJ2-7; TRBD2 agrees at 7 bases. CDR3 length: 13 residues. Looked up from germline, CDR1 is SGHTA and CDR2 is FQGNSA. V was pared by 6 bases and J by 5 bases, with 7 bases of the junction left unmatched. Drawing the rest from reference TRBV7-2 and TRBJ2-7, the complete variable domain is GAGVSQSPSNKVTEKGKDVELRCDPISGHTALYWYRQSLGQGLEFLIYFQGNSAPDKSGLPSDRFSAERTGGSVSTLTIQRTQQEDSAVYLCASRAGVWDEQYFGPGTRLTVT.

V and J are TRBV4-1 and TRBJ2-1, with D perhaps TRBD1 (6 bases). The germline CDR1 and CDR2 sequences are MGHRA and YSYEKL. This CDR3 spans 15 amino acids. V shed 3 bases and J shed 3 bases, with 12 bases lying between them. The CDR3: CASSQREDSYNEQFF. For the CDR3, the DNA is TGCGCCAGCAGCCAGCGCGAGGACAGCTACAATGAGCAGTTCTTC.

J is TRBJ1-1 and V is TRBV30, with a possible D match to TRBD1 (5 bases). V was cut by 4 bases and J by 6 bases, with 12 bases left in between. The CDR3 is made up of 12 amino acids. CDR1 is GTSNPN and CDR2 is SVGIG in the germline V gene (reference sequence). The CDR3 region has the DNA TGTGCCTGGAAAGGGAGGGACGCTGAAGCTTTCTTT. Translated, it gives CAWKGRDAEAFF.

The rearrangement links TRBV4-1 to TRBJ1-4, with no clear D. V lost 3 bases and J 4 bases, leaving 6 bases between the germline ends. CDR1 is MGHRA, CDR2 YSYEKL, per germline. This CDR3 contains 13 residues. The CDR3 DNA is TGCGCCAGCAGCCAGACCTTTAATGAAAAACTGTTTTTT. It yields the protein CASSQTFNEKLFF.

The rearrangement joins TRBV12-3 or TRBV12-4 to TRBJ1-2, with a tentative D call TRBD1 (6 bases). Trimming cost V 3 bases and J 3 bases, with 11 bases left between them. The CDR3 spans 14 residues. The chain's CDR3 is CASSLGGAHYGYTF. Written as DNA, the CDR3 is TGTGCCAGCAGTTTGGGGGGGGCCCACTATGGCTACACCTTC.

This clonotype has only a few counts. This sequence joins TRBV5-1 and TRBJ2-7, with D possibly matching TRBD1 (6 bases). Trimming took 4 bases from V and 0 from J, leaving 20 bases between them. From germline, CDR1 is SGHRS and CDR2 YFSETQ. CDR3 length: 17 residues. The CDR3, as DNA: TGCGCCAGCAGCCGAGATCTGACAGGTGAGACCTCCTACGAGCAGTACTTC. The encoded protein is CASSRDLTGETSYEQYF.

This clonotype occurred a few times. The CDR3 DNA reads TGTGCCAGCAGCCAACCTCGGGACAGTCGCAATGAGCAGTTCTTC. This encodes CASSQPRDSRNEQFF. The J gene is TRBJ2-1, the V gene TRBV14; TRBD1 matches 7 bases. Trimming took 2 bases from V and 6 from J; bases not matched to a gene: 7. The germline V gene has CDR1 SGHDN and CDR2 FVKESK. The CDR3 is 15 amino acids.

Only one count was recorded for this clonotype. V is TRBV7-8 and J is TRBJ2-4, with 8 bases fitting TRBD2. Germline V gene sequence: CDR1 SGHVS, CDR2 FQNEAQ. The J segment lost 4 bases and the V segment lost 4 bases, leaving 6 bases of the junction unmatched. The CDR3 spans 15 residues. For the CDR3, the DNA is TGTGCCAGCAGCTCTCTCGGGGGGGGTAAAAACATTCAGTACTTC. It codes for CASSSLGGGKNIQYF.

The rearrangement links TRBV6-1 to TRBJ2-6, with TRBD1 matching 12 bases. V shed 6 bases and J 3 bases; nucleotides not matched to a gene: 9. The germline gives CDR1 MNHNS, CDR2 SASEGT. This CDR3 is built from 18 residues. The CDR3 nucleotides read TGTGCCAGCAGAGGGACAGGGGGCGCTACTCTTGGGGCCAACGTCCTGACTTTC. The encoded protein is CASRGTGGATLGANVLTF.

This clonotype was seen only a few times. The CDR3 region is CASSQEGLAGDETQYF. The CDR3, as DNA: TGCGCCAGCAGCCAAGAGGGACTGGCGGGAGACGAGACCCAGTACTTC. The rearrangement links TRBV4-1 to TRBJ2-7, with TRBD2 identical over 7 bases. The J call could be wrong; TRBJ2-5 is a better fit for the DNA end. In germline, CDR1 is MGHRA, CDR2 YSYEKL. The CDR3 spans 16 residues.

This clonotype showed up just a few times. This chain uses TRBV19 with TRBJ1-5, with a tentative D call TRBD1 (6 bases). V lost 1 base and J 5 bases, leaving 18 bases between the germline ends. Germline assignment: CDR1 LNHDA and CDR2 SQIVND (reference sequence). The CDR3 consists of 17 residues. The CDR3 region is CASSIGGGAIRDQPQHF. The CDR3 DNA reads TGTGCCAGTAGTATAGGGGGGGGGGCCATCCGGGATCAGCCCCAGCATTTT.

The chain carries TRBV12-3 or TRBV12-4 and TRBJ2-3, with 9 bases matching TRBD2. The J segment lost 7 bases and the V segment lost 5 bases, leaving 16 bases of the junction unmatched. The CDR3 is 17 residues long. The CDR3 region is CASSGAGGGGARYTQYF. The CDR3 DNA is TGTGCCAGCAGTGGGGCCGGCGGCGGGGGGGCAAGATATACGCAGTATTTT.

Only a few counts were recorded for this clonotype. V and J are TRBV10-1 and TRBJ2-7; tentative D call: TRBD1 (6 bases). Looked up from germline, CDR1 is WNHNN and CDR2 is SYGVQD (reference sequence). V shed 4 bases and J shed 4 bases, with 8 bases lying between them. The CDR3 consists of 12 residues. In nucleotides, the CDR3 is TGCGCCAGCAGTGGGGGGCAGTACGAGCAGTACTTC. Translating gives CASSGGQYEQYF.

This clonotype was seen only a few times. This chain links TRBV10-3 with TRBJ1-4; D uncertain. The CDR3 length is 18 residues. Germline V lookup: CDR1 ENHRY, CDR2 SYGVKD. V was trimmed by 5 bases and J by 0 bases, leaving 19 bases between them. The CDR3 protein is CAISSVGAMGATNEKLFF. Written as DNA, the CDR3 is TGTGCCATCAGTTCGGTCGGTGCAATGGGTGCAACTAATGAAAAACTGTTTTTT.

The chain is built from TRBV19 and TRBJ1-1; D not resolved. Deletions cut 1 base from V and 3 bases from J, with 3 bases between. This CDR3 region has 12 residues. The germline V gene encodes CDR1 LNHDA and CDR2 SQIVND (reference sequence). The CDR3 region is CASSIADTEAFF. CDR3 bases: TGTGCCAGTAGTATAGCCGACACTGAAGCTTTCTTT.

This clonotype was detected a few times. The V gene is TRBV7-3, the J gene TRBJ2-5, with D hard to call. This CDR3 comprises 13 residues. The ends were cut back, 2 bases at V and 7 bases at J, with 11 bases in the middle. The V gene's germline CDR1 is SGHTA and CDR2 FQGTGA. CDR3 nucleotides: TGTGCCAGCAGCTTATTTCCCGGTGGGACCCAGTACTTC. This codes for CASSLFPGGTQYF. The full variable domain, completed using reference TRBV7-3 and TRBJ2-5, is GAGVSQTPSNKVTEKGKYVELRCDPISGHTALYWYRQSLGQGPEFLIYFQGTGAADDSGLPNDRFFAVRPEGSVSTLKIQRTERGDSAVYLCASSLFPGGTQYFGPGTRLLVL.

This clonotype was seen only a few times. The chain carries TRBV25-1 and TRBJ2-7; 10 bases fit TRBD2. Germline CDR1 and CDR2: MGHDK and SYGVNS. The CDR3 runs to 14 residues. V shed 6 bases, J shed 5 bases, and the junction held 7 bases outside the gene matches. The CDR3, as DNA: TGTGCCAGCAGGGTAGCGGGAGGAGGAAACGAGCAGTACTTC. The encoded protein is CASRVAGGGNEQYF.

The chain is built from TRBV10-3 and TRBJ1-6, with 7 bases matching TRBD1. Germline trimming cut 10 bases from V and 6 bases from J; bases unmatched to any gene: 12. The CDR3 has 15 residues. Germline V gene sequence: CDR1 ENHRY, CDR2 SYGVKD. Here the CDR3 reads CATASEGQSNSPLHF. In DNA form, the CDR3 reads TGTGCCACCGCTTCTGAGGGACAGTCTAATTCACCCCTCCACTTT.

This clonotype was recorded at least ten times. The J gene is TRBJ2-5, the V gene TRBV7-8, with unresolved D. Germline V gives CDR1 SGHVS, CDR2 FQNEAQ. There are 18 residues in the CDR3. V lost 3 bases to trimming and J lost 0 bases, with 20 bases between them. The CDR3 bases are TGTGCCAGCAGCTTTTGGGCGATACGGAGCTTTGACCAAGAGACCCAGTACTTC. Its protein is CASSFWAIRSFDQETQYF.